One and the same sample provided the 25 T cell receptor beta chains below, sequenced in a study of T cells in Graves' hyperthyroidism and ophthalmopathy. There were TCR beta CDR3 regions amplified from RNA transcripts. During a first-round RT-PCR of the TCR CDR3, the HTBI primer set was used. TCRdb fed the multiplex PCR reads into MiXCR, producing one record per CDR3 protein. This table holds approximately 740,000 distinct CDR3 sequences, 14% found once. The material sequenced was blood. All receptors come from a woman aged 18-35 years with Graves' hyperthyroidism.

This clonotype was observed a single time. This may stem from a read error, because a much larger clone lies one nucleotide away. The chain combines TRBV18 with TRBJ1-1; maybe TRBD1 (5 bases). The CDR3 is 13 amino acids. CDR1 and CDR2 from the germline V gene are KGHSH and LQKENI. CDR3 bases: TGTGCCAGCTCACCACCGGGGGGGAAAGGAGCTCTCTTT. It codes for CASSPPGGKGALF.

The sample holds many counts of this clonotype. This sequence joins TRBV30 and TRBJ1-2; D gene unclear. The CDR3 runs 15 residues. Germline CDR1 reads GTSNPN; CDR2 reads SVGIG (reference sequence). The V end was cut by 4 bases, the J end by 3 bases, with 18 bases between. The CDR3: CAWTGRHGRDYGYTF. The CDR3 bases are TGTGCCTGGACCGGACGGCATGGGAGGGACTATGGCTACACCTTC.

There are many counts of this clonotype. This sequence joins TRBV11-3 and TRBJ2-1, with 10 nucleotides matching TRBD2. Germline assignment: CDR1 SGHNT and CDR2 YENEEA. This CDR3 has 17 residues. After removal of 1 base from V and 8 bases from J, the junction contained 11 bases not matched to a gene. As DNA, the CDR3 is TGTGCCAGCAGCTTAGGGCTGAGCGGGAGGGCCGTCGATGAGCAGTTCTTC. Amino acids: CASSLGLSGRAVDEQFF.

This clonotype was seen at least ten times. The V call is TRBV2, the J call TRBJ1-2; the D is unclear. V lost 3 bases to trimming and J lost 4 bases, with 9 bases between them. This CDR3 is built from 13 residues. Germline assignment: CDR1 SNHLY and CDR2 FYNNEI. Written as DNA, the CDR3 is TGTGCCAGCAGTGAGGCGATACTCTATGGCTACACCTTC. Translating gives CASSEAILYGYTF.

This clonotype was observed at least ten times. The chain is built from TRBV6-1 and TRBJ1-5, with D hard to call. Per germline, CDR1 MNHNS and CDR2 SASEGT. The CDR3 runs to 13 residues. The V gene lost 9 bases and the J gene lost 3 bases, with 12 bases spanning the gap. CDR3 sequence reads: CASGGVANQPQHF. The CDR3 DNA follows: TGTGCCAGTGGCGGGGTGGCCAATCAGCCCCAGCATTTT.

The chain is built from TRBV20-1 and TRBJ2-1; TRBD2 agrees at 13 bases. The CDR3 has 15 residues. Germline-derived CDR1 and CDR2 are DFQATT and SNEGSKA (reference sequence). The V segment lost 6 bases and the J segment 2 bases; nucleotides outside the gene matches: 4. CDR3 DNA sequence: TGCAGTGCCAAAGGGACTAGCGGGACCTACAATGAGCAGTTCTTC. Protein: CSAKGTSGTYNEQFF.

This clonotype was picked up many times. The CDR3 is CASRDLTSGVYNEQFF. The CDR3 nucleotides are TGTGCCAGCAGAGACCTCACTAGCGGGGTTTACAATGAGCAGTTCTTC. This rearrangement joins TRBV6-1 to TRBJ2-1; 10 bases map to TRBD2. V dropped 6 bases and J dropped 4; count of bases not matched to a gene: 9. Germline loops: CDR1 MNHNS, CDR2 SASEGT. This CDR3 has 16 amino acids.

V gene TRBV9 combines with J gene TRBJ1-4; D remains ambiguous. The germline V and J ends were trimmed by 0 bases and 6 bases, with 9 bases remaining between them. The length of the CDR3 is 14 residues. Germline values: CDR1 SGDLS, CDR2 YYNGEE. This CDR3 reads CASSVDAGYEKLFF. The CDR3 nucleotides read TGTGCCAGCAGCGTAGATGCGGGGTATGAAAAACTGTTTTTT.

This clonotype was detected a few times. V usage is TRBV24-1 and J usage is TRBJ1-5; 9 nucleotides line up with TRBD1. Germline lookup yields CDR1 KGHDR and CDR2 SFDVKD. Trimming at V came to 4 bases and at J to 0 bases, leaving 9 bases not matched to a gene. The length of the CDR3 is 18 residues. CDR3 nucleotide sequence: TGTGCCACCAGTGACTCCGGGACAGGGACACCTAGCAATCAGCCCCAGCATTTT. As protein: CATSDSGTGTPSNQPQHF.

This chain links TRBV4-1 with TRBJ2-7, with 7 bases identical to TRBD1. The ends lost 3 bases at V and 2 bases at J; junction bases unmatched: 7. Germline CDR1 and CDR2: MGHRA and YSYEKL. The CDR3 has 15 amino acids. CDR3 bases: TGCGCCAGCAGCCACCCCGGGACAGCGCCCTACGAGCAGTACTTC. The encoded protein is CASSHPGTAPYEQYF.

The sample holds many counts of this clonotype. The chain joins TRBV20-1 to TRBJ2-3; D might be TRBD2 (6 bases). The germline V gene encodes CDR1 DFQATT and CDR2 SNEGSKA (reference sequence). The CDR3 has 15 amino acids. The V end lost 3 bases, the J end lost 10 bases, and 23 bases lay between the germline ends. CDR3 region: CSASGGGLATGPQYF. The CDR3 region has the DNA TGCAGTGCTAGCGGAGGAGGGCTAGCAACGGGTCCGCAGTATTTT.

This clonotype came up many times. As DNA, the CDR3 is TGCAGTGAGTCCGGGACTAGCGGGAGGTTGGACAATGAGCAGTTCTTC. Protein sequence: CSESGTSGRLDNEQFF. The chain joins TRBV20-1 to TRBJ2-1; TRBD2 aligns across 15 bases. This CDR3 is 16 amino acids long. V trimming: 7 bases; J trimming: 5 bases; junction bases outside the gene matches: 9. From germline, CDR1 is DFQATT and CDR2 SNEGSKA (reference sequence).

The rearrangement joins TRBV7-2 to TRBJ1-1; the D gene is possibly TRBD1 (5 bases). The CDR3 consists of 18 residues. CDR1 is SGHTA and CDR2 is FQGNSA in the germline V gene. V lost 5 bases and J lost 2, with 24 bases in between. CDR3 in DNA: TGTGCCAGCAGCGAGCGGAGGGCCTGGGGCCTGGGTAACACTGAAGCTTTCTTT. Amino acids: CASSERRAWGLGNTEAFF.

This clonotype was detected many times. The chain couples TRBV12-3 or TRBV12-4 to TRBJ2-7; maybe TRBD2 (6 bases). Trimming pared 6 bases from V and 7 bases from J, leaving 16 bases between. CDR3 size: 13 residues. CDR3 sequence reads: CASSAGPSGEQYF. DNA of the CDR3: TGTGCCAGCAGCGCGGGACCCTCGGGGGAGCAGTACTTC.

The chain carries TRBV24-1 and TRBJ1-5; no definite D call. This CDR3 is built from 13 residues. Germline CDR1 is KGHDR and CDR2 is SFDVKD. Trimming took 2 bases from V and 7 from J, leaving 8 bases between them. CDR3 nucleotide sequence: TGTGCCACCAGTGATTCGCGGACCCAGCCCCAGCATTTT. It codes for CATSDSRTQPQHF.

This clonotype was seen ten or more times. This sequence joins TRBV11-2 and TRBJ2-7, with 10 positions matching TRBD1. V was pared by 6 bases and J by 7 bases, with 9 bases of the junction left unmatched. The length of the CDR3 is 14 residues. CDR1 SGHAT and CDR2 FQNNGV come from the germline V gene. CDR3 nucleotide sequence: TGTGCCAGCAGACAAGCGGGACAGGGGATAGAGCAGTACTTC. Protein sequence: CASRQAGQGIEQYF.

This clonotype has a single count. The rearrangement joins TRBV28 to TRBJ2-3; either TRBD1 or TRBD2 may supply D (5 bases each). This CDR3 spans 12 amino acids. The V end lost 8 bases, the J end lost 5 bases, and 11 bases lay between the germline ends. Germline CDR1 and CDR2: MDHEN and SYDVKM. The CDR3 loop reads CASYSGGDTQYF. CDR3 sequence (DNA): TGTGCCAGCTACTCTGGGGGAGATACGCAGTATTTT. Filled out from reference TRBV28 and TRBJ2-3, the complete variable domain reads DVKVTQSSRYLVKRTGEKVFLECVQDMDHENMFWYRQDPGLGLRLIYFSYDVKMKEKGDIPEGYSVSREKKERFSLILESASTNQTSMYLCASYSGGDTQYFGPGTRLTVL.

This clonotype was recorded many times. This chain links TRBV12-3 or TRBV12-4 with TRBJ2-3; D perhaps matches TRBD1 (7 bases). The germline V and J ends were trimmed by 3 bases and 5 bases, with 18 bases remaining between them. The CDR3 is 16 amino acids. The DNA for the CDR3 is TGTGCCAGCAGTTTCCAGGGACAGATTAGCGGAGATACGCAGTATTTT. Residues: CASSFQGQISGDTQYF.

The chain has TRBV28 and TRBJ1-2, with D unclear. The CDR3 runs 15 residues. The germline V gene encodes CDR1 MDHEN and CDR2 SYDVKM. Trimming shortened V by 5 bases and J by 2 bases, and 15 bases separated the two germline ends. CDR3 in DNA: TGTGCCAGCAGTCTTCCACACGAATCGAACTATGGCTACACCTTC. Its protein product is CASSLPHESNYGYTF.

This clonotype was seen many times. The chain employs TRBV28 and TRBJ2-7; possible D gene TRBD1, 6 bases. From germline, CDR1 is MDHEN and CDR2 SYDVKM. The CDR3 is 15 amino acids. V gave up 8 bases and J gave up 4 bases, with 21 bases separating them. CDR3 in amino acids: CASRPSTGPGYEQYF. The DNA for the CDR3 is TGTGCCAGCCGACCCTCAACAGGGCCGGGATACGAGCAGTACTTC.

The V gene is TRBV7-2, the J gene TRBJ2-5, with 7 bases matching TRBD2. The trim removed 6 bases at V and 2 bases at J, leaving 9 bases unmatched. Germline V lookup: CDR1 SGHTA, CDR2 FQGNSA. The CDR3 contains 15 residues. The CDR3 bases are TGTGCCAGCAGTCGGCGGCCAGCGGGGCAAGAGACCCAGTACTTC. It encodes CASSRRPAGQETQYF. The variable domain in full, completed from reference TRBV7-2 and TRBJ2-5, reads GAGVSQSPSNKVTEKGKDVELRCDPISGHTALYWYRQSLGQGLEFLIYFQGNSAPDKSGLPSDRFSAERTGGSVSTLTIQRTQQEDSAVYLCASSRRPAGQETQYFGPGTRLLVL.

This clonotype occurred a few times. The chain has TRBV19 and TRBJ2-3, with 8 bases that match TRBD2. The germline gives CDR1 LNHDA, CDR2 SQIVND (reference sequence). The CDR3 covers 16 residues. Unmatched junction bases numbered 12, after V lost 6 bases and J lost 4 bases. The CDR3 here is CASRAYNGRDPDTQYF. The CDR3, as DNA: TGTGCCAGTAGGGCGTATAACGGGAGGGATCCAGATACGCAGTATTTT.

This clonotype was counted many times. The rearrangement uses TRBV7-2 and TRBJ2-1, with 8 positions matching TRBD2. V was pared by 5 bases and J by 7 bases, with 10 bases of the junction left unmatched. In germline, CDR1 is SGHTA, CDR2 FQGNSA. This CDR3 region has 15 residues. CDR3 protein: CASSPGPTSDNEQFF. The CDR3 nucleotides are TGTGCCAGCAGCCCCGGGCCGACTAGCGATAATGAGCAGTTCTTC. The whole variable domain, filled in from reference TRBV7-2 and TRBJ2-1, reads GAGVSQSPSNKVTEKGKDVELRCDPISGHTALYWYRQSLGQGLEFLIYFQGNSAPDKSGLPSDRFSAERTGGSVSTLTIQRTQQEDSAVYLCASSPGPTSDNEQFFGPGTRLTVL.

This clonotype has ten or more counts. The CDR3, as DNA: TGTGCCAGCGCTCCAGGGTTGGGGGAGACCCAGTACTTC. This translates into CASAPGLGETQYF. The V gene is TRBV7-8, the J gene TRBJ2-5; D is possibly TRBD1 (5 bases). The CDR3 extends over 13 amino acids. Looked up from germline, CDR1 is SGHVS and CDR2 is FQNEAQ. With 8 bases removed from V and 5 bases from J, the gap between germline ends came to 15 bases.

This clonotype was counted many times. The chain recombines TRBV24-1 with TRBJ2-3; D gene uncertain. This CDR3 contains 17 residues. The V gene lost 3 bases and the J gene lost 2 bases, with 17 bases spanning the gap. Germline CDR1 KGHDR, CDR2 SFDVKD. In DNA, the CDR3 is TGTGCCACCAGTGATCCGGGCCCTTTAGGAGACACAGATACGCAGTATTTT. This gives the protein CATSDPGPLGDTDTQYF.